This TCR beta chain was obtained from a study of tumor and adjacent non-tumor tissue in lung cancer. This sample's RNA came from whole unsorted tissue. This non-tumor lung sample came from over 3 cm beyond the tumor edge. Concerning this clonotype: The junction departs from germline at one end; a sequencing error may be responsible.

TCRbeta libraries were built with three rounds of nested PCR, modified from ARM-PCR. TCRdb itself ran the multiplex PCR reads through MiXCR, one entry per CDR3 protein. The sample lists more than 60,000 distinct CDR3 sequences; around three quarters were seen once. This CDR3 has 14 amino acids. The V and J genes are TRBV12-3 or TRBV12-4 and TRBJ1-3; no reliable D call. The sequence was obtained from a man between 60 and 70 years old with non-small cell lung cancer. Sequenced sample: distant non-tumor lung tissue. CDR3 DNA: TGTGCCAGCGCCCCATCCACCTCTGGGAACACCATATATTTT. Its translation is CASAPSTSGNTIYF.